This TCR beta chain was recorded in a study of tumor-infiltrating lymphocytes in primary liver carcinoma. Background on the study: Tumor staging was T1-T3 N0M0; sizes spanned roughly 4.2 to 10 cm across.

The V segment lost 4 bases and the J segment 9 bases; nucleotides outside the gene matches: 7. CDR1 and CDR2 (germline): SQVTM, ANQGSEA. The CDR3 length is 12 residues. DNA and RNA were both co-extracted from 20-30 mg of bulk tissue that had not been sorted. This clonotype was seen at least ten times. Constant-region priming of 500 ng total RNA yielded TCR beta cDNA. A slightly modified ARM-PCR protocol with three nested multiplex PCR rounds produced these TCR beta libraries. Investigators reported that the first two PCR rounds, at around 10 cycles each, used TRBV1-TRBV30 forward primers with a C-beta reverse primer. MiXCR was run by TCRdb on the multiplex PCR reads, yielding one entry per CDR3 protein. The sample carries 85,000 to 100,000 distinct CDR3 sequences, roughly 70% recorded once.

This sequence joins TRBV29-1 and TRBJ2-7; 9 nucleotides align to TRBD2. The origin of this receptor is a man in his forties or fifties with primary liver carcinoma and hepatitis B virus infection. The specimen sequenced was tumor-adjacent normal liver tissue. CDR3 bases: TGCAGCGTTGGTTCTAGCGGGAAAATGCAGTACTTC. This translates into CSVGSSGKMQYF.